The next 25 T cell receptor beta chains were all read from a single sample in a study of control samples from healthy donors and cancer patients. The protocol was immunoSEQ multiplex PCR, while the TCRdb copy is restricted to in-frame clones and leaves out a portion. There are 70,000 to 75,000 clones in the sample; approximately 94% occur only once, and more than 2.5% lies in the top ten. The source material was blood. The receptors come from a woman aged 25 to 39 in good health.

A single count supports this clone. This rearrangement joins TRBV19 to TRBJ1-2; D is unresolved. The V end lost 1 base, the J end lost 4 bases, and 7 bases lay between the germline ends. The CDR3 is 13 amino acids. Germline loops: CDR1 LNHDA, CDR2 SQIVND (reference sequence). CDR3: CASSIGTGYGYTF. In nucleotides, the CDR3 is TGTGCCAGTAGTATAGGGACCGGCTATGGCTACACCTTC.

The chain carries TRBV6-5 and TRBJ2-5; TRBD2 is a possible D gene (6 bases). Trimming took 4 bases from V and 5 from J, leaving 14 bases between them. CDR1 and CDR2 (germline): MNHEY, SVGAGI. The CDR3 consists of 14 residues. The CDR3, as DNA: TGTGCCAGCAGTTGGCTCGGCGGGACGGAGACCCAGTACTTC. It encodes CASSWLGGTETQYF.

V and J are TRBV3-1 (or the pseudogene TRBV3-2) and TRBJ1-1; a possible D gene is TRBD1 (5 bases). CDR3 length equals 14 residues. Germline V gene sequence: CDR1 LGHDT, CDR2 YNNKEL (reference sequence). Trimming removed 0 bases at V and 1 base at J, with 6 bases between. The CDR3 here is CASSQEGTNTEAFF. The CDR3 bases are TGTGCCAGCAGCCAAGAAGGGACGAACACTGAAGCTTTCTTT.

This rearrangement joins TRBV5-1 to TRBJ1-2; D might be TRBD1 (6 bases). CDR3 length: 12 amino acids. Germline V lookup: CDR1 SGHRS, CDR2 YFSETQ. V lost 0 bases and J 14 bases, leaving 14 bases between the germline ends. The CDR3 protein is CASSLAGQSETF. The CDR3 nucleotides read TGCGCCAGCAGCTTGGCTGGACAGTCGGAGACCTTC.

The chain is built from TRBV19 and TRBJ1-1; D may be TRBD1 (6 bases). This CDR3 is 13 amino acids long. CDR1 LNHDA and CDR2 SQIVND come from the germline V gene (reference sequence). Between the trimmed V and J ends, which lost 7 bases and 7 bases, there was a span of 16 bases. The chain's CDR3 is CASIGKGGSEAFF. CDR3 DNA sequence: TGTGCCAGTATTGGCAAAGGGGGTAGTGAAGCTTTCTTT.

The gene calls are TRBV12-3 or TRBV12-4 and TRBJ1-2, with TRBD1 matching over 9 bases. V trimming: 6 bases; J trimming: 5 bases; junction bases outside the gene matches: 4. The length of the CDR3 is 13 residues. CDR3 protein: CASSNRGLYGYTF. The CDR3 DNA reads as TGTGCCAGCAGCAACAGGGGGCTTTATGGCTACACCTTC.

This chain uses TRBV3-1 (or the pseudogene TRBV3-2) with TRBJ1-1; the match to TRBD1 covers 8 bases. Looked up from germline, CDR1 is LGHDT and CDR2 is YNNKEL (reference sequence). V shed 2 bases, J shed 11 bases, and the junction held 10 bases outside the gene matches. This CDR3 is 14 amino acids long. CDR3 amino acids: CASSQMGTGAEAFF. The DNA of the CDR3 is TGTGCCAGCAGCCAAATGGGGACAGGCGCAGAGGCTTTCTTT.

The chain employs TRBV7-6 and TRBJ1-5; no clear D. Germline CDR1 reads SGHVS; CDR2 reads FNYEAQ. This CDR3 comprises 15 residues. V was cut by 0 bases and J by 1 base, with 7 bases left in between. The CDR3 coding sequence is TGTGCCAGCAGCTTAGCGTGGCAGAGCAATCAGCCCCAGCATTTT. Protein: CASSLAWQSNQPQHF.

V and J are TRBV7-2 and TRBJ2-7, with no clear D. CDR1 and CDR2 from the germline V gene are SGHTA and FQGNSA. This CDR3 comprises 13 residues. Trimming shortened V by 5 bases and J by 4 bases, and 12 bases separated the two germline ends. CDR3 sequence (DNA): TGTGCCAGCAGCCGTTCTAACCAATACGAGCAGTACTTC. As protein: CASSRSNQYEQYF.

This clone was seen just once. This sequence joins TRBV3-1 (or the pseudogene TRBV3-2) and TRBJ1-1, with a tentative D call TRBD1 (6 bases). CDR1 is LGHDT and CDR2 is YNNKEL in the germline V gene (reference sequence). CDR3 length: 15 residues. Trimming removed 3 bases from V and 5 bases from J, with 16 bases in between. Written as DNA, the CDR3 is TGTGCCAGCAGCCACGAGGGGGGACACAGGACTGAAGCTTTCTTT. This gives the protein CASSHEGGHRTEAFF.

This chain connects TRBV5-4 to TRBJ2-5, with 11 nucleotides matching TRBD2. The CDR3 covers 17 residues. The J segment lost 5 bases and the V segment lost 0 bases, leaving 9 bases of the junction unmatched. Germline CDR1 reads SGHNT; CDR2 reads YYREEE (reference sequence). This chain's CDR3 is CASSLAQSTSGAETQYF. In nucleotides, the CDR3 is TGTGCCAGCAGCTTGGCCCAGTCGACTAGCGGGGCTGAGACCCAGTACTTC.

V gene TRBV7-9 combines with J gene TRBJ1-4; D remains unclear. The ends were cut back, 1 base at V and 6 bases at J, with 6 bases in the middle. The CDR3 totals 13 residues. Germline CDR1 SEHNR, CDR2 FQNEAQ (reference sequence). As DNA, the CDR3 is TGTGCCAGCAGCTTAGGGCTAGATGAAAAACTGTTTTTT. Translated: CASSLGLDEKLFF.

In DNA, the CDR3 is TGCGCCAGCAGCTTGCAACAGAACAATGAGCAGTTCTTC. It encodes CASSLQQNNEQFF. The V gene is TRBV5-1, the J gene TRBJ2-1; D uncertain. The V and J ends lost 1 base and 5 bases respectively, with 7 bases between them. Germline V gene data show CDR1 as SGHRS and CDR2 as YFSETQ. This CDR3 has 13 amino acids.

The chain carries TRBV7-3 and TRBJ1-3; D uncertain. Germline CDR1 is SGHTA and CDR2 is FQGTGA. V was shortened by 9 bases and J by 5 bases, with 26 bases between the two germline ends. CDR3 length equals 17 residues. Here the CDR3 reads CASSRRLALHLRNTIYF. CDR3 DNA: TGTGCCAGTAGTCGTAGGTTGGCCCTGCATCTGCGAAACACCATATATTTT.

The CDR3 protein is CASSTNPKNIQYF. The CDR3 DNA follows: TGTGCCAGCAGTACGAACCCCAAAAACATTCAGTACTTC. V gene TRBV12-3 or TRBV12-4 combines with J gene TRBJ2-4; D is uncertain. Trimming left V 5 bases short and J 2 bases short, with 7 bases between. This CDR3 has 13 residues.

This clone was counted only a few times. The DNA of the CDR3 is TGTGCCAGCAGTTACGACAGGGATCAGCCCCAGCATTTT. It specifies CASSYDRDQPQHF. The chain carries TRBV27 and TRBJ1-5; 7 nucleotides match TRBD1. CDR1 is MNHEY and CDR2 is SMNVEV in the germline V gene (reference sequence). Germline trimming cut 4 bases from V and 5 bases from J; bases unmatched to any gene: 2. CDR3 length equals 13 residues.

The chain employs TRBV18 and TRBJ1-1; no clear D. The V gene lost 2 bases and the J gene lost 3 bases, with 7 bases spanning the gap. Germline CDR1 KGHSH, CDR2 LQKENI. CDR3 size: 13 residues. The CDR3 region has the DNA TGTGCCAGCTCACCAAACAGTGACACTGAAGCTTTCTTT. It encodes CASSPNSDTEAFF.

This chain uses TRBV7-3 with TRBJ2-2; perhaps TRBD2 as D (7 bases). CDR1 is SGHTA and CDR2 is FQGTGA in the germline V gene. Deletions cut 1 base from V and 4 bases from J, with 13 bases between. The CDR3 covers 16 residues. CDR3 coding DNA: TGTGCCAGCAGCTTAATCGGGGGGCAGGTCACCGGGGAGCTGTTTTTT. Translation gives CASSLIGGQVTGELFF.

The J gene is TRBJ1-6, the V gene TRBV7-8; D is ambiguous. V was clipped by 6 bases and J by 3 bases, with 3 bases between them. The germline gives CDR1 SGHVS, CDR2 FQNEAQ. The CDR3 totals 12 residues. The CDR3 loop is CASRNYNSPLHF. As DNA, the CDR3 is TGTGCCAGCAGAAACTATAATTCACCCCTCCACTTT.

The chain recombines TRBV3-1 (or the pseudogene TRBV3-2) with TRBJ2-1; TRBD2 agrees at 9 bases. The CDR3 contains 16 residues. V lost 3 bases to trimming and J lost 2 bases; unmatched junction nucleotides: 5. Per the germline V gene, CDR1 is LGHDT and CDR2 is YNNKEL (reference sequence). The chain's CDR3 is CASSHWGGGAYNEQFF. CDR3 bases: TGTGCCAGCAGCCACTGGGGCGGGGGGGCCTACAATGAGCAGTTCTTC.

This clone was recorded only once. CDR3 loop: CASSPDGGAEAFF. The CDR3 coding sequence is TGCGCCAGCAGTCCCGACGGGGGCGCTGAAGCTTTCTTT. This chain uses TRBV5-1 with TRBJ1-1, with a tentative D call TRBD1 (6 bases). This CDR3 is 13 amino acids long. Germline assignment: CDR1 SGHRS and CDR2 YFSETQ. V lost 5 bases and J lost 6, with 14 bases in between.

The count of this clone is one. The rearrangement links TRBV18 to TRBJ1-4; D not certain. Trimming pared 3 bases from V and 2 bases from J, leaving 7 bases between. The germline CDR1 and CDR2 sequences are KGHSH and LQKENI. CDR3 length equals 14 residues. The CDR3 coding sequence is TGTGCCAGCTCACCGGAAGGGACTAATGAAAAACTGTTTTTT. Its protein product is CASSPEGTNEKLFF. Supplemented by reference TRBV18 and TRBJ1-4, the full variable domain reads NAGVMQNPRHLVRRRGQEARLRCSPMKGHSHVYWYRQLPEEGLKFMVYLQKENIIDESGMPKERFSAEFPKEGPSILRIQQVVRGDSAAYFCASSPEGTNEKLFFGSGTQLSVL.

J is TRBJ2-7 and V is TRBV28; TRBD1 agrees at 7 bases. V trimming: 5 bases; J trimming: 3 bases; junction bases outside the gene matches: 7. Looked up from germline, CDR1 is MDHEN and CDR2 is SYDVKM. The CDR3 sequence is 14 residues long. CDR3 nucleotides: TGTGCCAGCAGTCGATGGGACAGTCTCTACGAGCAGTACTTC. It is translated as CASSRWDSLYEQYF.

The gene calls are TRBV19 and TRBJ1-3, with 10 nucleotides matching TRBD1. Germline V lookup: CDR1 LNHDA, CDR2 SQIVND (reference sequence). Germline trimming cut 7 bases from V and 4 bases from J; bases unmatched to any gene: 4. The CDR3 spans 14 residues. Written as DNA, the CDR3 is TGTGCCAGTATGGGGACAGGGGTAGGAAACACCATATATTTT. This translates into CASMGTGVGNTIYF. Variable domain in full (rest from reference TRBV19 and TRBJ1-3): DGGITQSPKYLFRKEGQNVTLSCEQNLNHDAMYWYRQDPGQGLRLIYYSQIVNDFQKGDIAEGYSVSREKKESFPLTVTSAQKNPTAFYLCASMGTGVGNTIYFGEGSWLTVV.

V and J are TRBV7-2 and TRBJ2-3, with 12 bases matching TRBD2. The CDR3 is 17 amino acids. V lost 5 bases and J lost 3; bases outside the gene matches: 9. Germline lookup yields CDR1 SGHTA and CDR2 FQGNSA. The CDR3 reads CASSRYSTSGGTDTQYF. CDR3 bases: TGTGCCAGCAGCCGTTATTCGACTAGCGGGGGTACAGATACGCAGTATTTT.